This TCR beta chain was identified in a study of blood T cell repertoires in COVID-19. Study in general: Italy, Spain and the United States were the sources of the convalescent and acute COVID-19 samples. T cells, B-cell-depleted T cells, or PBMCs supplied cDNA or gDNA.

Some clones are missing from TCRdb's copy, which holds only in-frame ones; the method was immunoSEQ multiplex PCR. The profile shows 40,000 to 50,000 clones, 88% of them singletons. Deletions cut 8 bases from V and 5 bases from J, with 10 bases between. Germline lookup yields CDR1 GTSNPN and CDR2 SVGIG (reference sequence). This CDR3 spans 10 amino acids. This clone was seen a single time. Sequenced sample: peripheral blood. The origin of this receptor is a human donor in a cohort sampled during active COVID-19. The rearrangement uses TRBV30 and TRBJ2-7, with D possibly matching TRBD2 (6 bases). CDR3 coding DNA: TGTGCCGCTGGGGGGAACGAGCAGTACTTC. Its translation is CAAGGNEQYF. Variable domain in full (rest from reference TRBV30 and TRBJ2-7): SQTIHQWPATLVQPVGSPLSLECTVEGTSNPNLYWYRQAAGRGLQLLFYSVGIGQISSEVPQNLSASRPQDRQFILSSKKLLLSDSGFYLCAAGGNEQYFGPGTRLTVT.